These 21 T cell receptor beta chains were sequenced from one sample in a study of blood T cells in healthy people across ages. A J-beta primer mix and a sample-barcoded 5' primer were used in a second PCR of roughly 6 to 11 cycles. TCRdb reprocessed the 5' RACE reads with MiXCR, giving one entry per CDR3 protein. The sample consists of nearly 1 million distinct CDR3 sequences, just over 50% of them appearing once. The sample taken for sequencing was blood. These receptors were collected from a woman in her sixties in good health.

The rearrangement joins TRBV29-1 to TRBJ1-2; D perhaps matches TRBD1 (6 bases). Trimming took off 6 bases at V and 6 bases at J, with 11 bases between the two ends. Germline assignment: CDR1 SQVTM and CDR2 ANQGSEA. The CDR3 has 11 amino acids. The CDR3 protein is CSVRQGNGYTF. CDR3 nucleotide sequence: TGCAGCGTAAGGCAGGGGAATGGCTACACCTTC.

V gene TRBV21-1 combines with J gene TRBJ2-1. Near its end, the DNA agrees better with TRBJ2-7, so the J call may be wrong. TRBV21-1 is classified as a pseudogene. The CDR3 length is 15 residues. The CDR3 DNA is TGTGCCAGCAGCAAATTGTTCCACTCCTACAATGAGCAGTACTTC. It translates to CASSKLFHSYNEQYF.

This clonotype was detected a few times. The chain recombines TRBV5-1 with TRBJ2-5; D possibly corresponds to TRBD2 (5 bases). Germline CDR1 is SGHRS and CDR2 is YFSETQ. V lost 1 base and J 5 bases, leaving 12 bases between the germline ends. The CDR3 sequence is 14 residues long. The CDR3 DNA follows: TGCGCCAGCAGCTTGAACGAGGGTTGGGAGACCCAGTACTTC. It encodes CASSLNEGWETQYF.

V gene TRBV29-1 combines with J gene TRBJ2-1, with a tentative D call TRBD2 (7 bases). This CDR3 contains 15 residues. Germline V lookup: CDR1 SQVTM, CDR2 ANQGSEA. The ends were cut back, 8 bases at V and 0 bases at J, with 17 bases in the middle. The CDR3 is CSTRRGASSYNEQFF. The CDR3 region has the DNA TGCAGCACCCGACGGGGGGCGAGCTCCTACAATGAGCAGTTCTTC.

This clonotype was counted only a few times. V gene TRBV5-1 combines with J gene TRBJ2-3; D not certain. This CDR3 region has 14 residues. Trimming pared 1 base from V and 2 bases from J, leaving 8 bases between. CDR1 is SGHRS and CDR2 is YFSETQ in the germline V gene. CDR3 region: CASSLNYPTDTQYF. The CDR3 DNA reads as TGCGCCAGCAGCTTGAACTACCCCACAGATACGCAGTATTTT. Variable domain in full (rest from reference TRBV5-1 and TRBJ2-3): KAGVTQTPRYLIKTRGQQVTLSCSPISGHRSVSWYQQTPGQGLQFLFEYFSETQRNKGNFPGRFSGRQFSNSRSEMNVSTLELGDSALYLCASSLNYPTDTQYFGPGTRLTVL.

The genes are TRBV12-3 or TRBV12-4 and TRBJ1-5; 8 positions match TRBD1. This CDR3 has 17 amino acids. V lost 3 bases, J lost 2 bases, and 9 bases stayed unmatched. In DNA, the CDR3 is TGTGCCAGCAGTTTGAGAGAGGACAGGGCCTGCAATCAGCCCCAGCATTTT. Protein product: CASSLREDRACNQPQHF.

V usage is TRBV7-9 and J usage is TRBJ1-6; D uncertain. This CDR3 has 15 amino acids. The V gene lost 8 bases and the J gene lost 18 bases, with 29 bases spanning the gap. Per germline, CDR1 SEHNR and CDR2 FQNEAQ (reference sequence). CDR3 coding DNA: TGTGCCAGCTGGTCGAGGGCTGTGGTTGATTCGGCCCCCCACTTT. Protein sequence: CASWSRAVVDSAPHF. Using reference TRBV7-9 and TRBJ1-6 for the parts outside the CDR3, the full variable domain is DTGVSQNPRHKITKRGQNVTFRCDPISEHNRLYWYRQTLGQGPEFLTYFQNEAQLEKSRLLSDRFSAERPKGSFSTLEIQRTEQGDSAMYLCASWSRAVVDSAPHFGNGTRLTVT.

The chain uses TRBV9 and TRBJ2-4, with D uncertain. Matching the DNA end better, TRBJ2-5 makes the J call doubtful. The CDR3 covers 15 residues. The germline gives CDR1 SGDLS, CDR2 YYNGEE. The CDR3 DNA reads as TGTGCCAGCAGCGTAGAGTCCTACACCTGGGAGACCCAGTACTTC. Its translation: CASSVESYTWETQYF.

This clonotype was counted a few times. This chain connects TRBV7-2 to TRBJ2-3; possible D gene TRBD2, 6 bases. The CDR3 has 16 residues. Germline lookup yields CDR1 SGHTA and CDR2 FQGNSA. Trimming removed 4 bases from V and 9 bases from J, with 23 bases in between. This chain's CDR3 is CASSSVSGGHRLTQYF. CDR3 in DNA: TGTGCCAGCAGCTCCGTTAGCGGAGGGCATCGGTTGACGCAGTATTTT.

The V call is TRBV7-2, the J call TRBJ2-3, with a weak D call TRBD1 (6 bases). V shed 1 base and J shed 4 bases, with 12 bases lying between them. Germline CDR1 is SGHTA and CDR2 is FQGNSA. The CDR3 totals 15 residues. This CDR3 is CASSLDSAGADTQYF. As DNA, the CDR3 is TGTGCCAGCAGCTTAGATTCCGCAGGGGCAGATACGCAGTATTTT.

The rearrangement joins TRBV27 to TRBJ1-2; D not resolved. Germline CDR1 reads MNHEY; CDR2 reads SMNVEV (reference sequence). This CDR3 is built from 16 residues. Trimming shortened V by 3 bases and J by 0 bases, and 14 bases separated the two germline ends. CDR3 DNA sequence: TGTGCCAGCAGTTTTTCAGCGGGTGAAACTAACTATGGCTACACCTTC. Amino acid sequence: CASSFSAGETNYGYTF.

This chain joins TRBV27 and TRBJ2-7, with D possibly being TRBD2 (6 bases). Germline CDR1 and CDR2: MNHEY and SMNVEV (reference sequence). With 2 bases removed from V and 6 bases from J, the gap between germline ends came to 17 bases. The CDR3 covers 15 residues. The CDR3 is CASSLVSRGKGEQYF. CDR3 bases: TGTGCCAGCAGTTTAGTTTCGCGGGGTAAAGGCGAGCAGTACTTC.

The chain combines TRBV4-1 with TRBJ2-7; 7 nucleotides match TRBD1. The germline V gene encodes CDR1 MGHRA and CDR2 YSYEKL. The CDR3 loop spans 14 amino acids. Trimming took 3 bases from V and 10 from J; bases not matched to a gene: 12. CDR3 region: CASSQGGGQGVQYF. CDR3 nucleotide sequence: TGCGCCAGCAGCCAGGGCGGCGGGCAGGGGGTTCAGTACTTC.

The V and J genes are TRBV5-1 and TRBJ2-1; 11 bases map to TRBD2. Looked up from germline, CDR1 is SGHRS and CDR2 is YFSETQ. This CDR3 is built from 17 residues. The junction had 3 bases not matched to a gene; V was cut back by 1 base and J by 0 bases. CDR3 DNA sequence: TGCGCCAGCAGCTTGACTAGCGGGAGCCCCTCCTACAATGAGCAGTTCTTC. Residues: CASSLTSGSPSYNEQFF.

The chain is built from TRBV20-1 and TRBJ2-1, with TRBD2 matching over 7 bases. With V trimmed by 6 bases and J by 7 bases, 15 bases remained unmatched. Germline CDR1 and CDR2: DFQATT and SNEGSKA (reference sequence). This CDR3 is built from 15 residues. The CDR3 coding sequence is TGCAGTGCCCATTCCCGGCTAGCGGTCGCGAATGAGCAGTTCTTC. Its protein is CSAHSRLAVANEQFF.

Details on this clonotype: It may be a read error: a sequence one base away is much more abundant. CDR3 residues: CSVDLDPSGKSIQYF. In DNA, the CDR3 is TGCAGCGTTGATCTAGACCCCAGTGGAAAAAGCATTCAGTACTTC. The chain links TRBV29-1 to TRBJ2-4, with no clear D. This CDR3 has 15 amino acids. Germline lookup yields CDR1 SQVTM and CDR2 ANQGSEA. The full variable domain, its missing parts supplied by reference TRBV29-1 and TRBJ2-4, is SAVISQKPSRDICQRGTSLTIQCQVDSQVTMMFWYRQQPGQSLTLIATANQGSEATYESGFVIDKFPISRPNLTFSTLTVSNMSPEDSSIYLCSVDLDPSGKSIQYFGAGTRLSVL.

This chain connects TRBV29-1 to TRBJ1-2; TRBD1 is a possible D gene (6 bases). The CDR3 loop spans 14 amino acids. Trimming took off 3 bases at V and 8 bases at J, with 19 bases between the two ends. CDR1 SQVTM and CDR2 ANQGSEA come from the germline V gene. The CDR3: CSVDPLGGGQGYTF. The CDR3 DNA follows: TGCAGCGTTGACCCCCTCGGAGGGGGTCAGGGCTACACCTTC.

This clonotype has just one count. V gene TRBV30 combines with J gene TRBJ1-5; TRBD1 agrees at 7 bases. In germline, CDR1 is GTSNPN, CDR2 SVGIG (reference sequence). The CDR3 covers 19 residues. V lost 3 bases, J lost 0 bases, and 17 bases stayed unmatched. CDR3 nucleotide sequence: TGTGCCTGGAGGTTAGAGTCCTCGGACAGGCGGTATAGCAATCAGCCCCAGCATTTT. Protein product: CAWRLESSDRRYSNQPQHF.

The genes are TRBV12-3 or TRBV12-4 and TRBJ2-2; TRBD2 agrees at 10 bases. Losses at the gene ends were 4 bases for V and 2 bases for J; bases not matched to a gene: 10. CDR3 length equals 18 residues. The CDR3 sequence is CASSSSSGGLHNTGELFF. CDR3 DNA: TGTGCCAGCAGTTCCTCTAGCGGGGGTCTTCATAACACCGGGGAGCTGTTTTTT.

V gene TRBV2 combines with J gene TRBJ2-7, with TRBD1 matching over 8 bases. The V gene end was trimmed by 10 bases and the J gene end by 0 bases; junction bases not matched to a gene: 8. Germline assignment: CDR1 SNHLY and CDR2 FYNNEI. There are 14 residues in the CDR3. In DNA, the CDR3 is TGTGCCAAGGCACGGACAGGGAGCTCCTACGAGCAGTACTTC. Protein sequence: CAKARTGSSYEQYF. Full variable domain (missing parts from reference TRBV2 and TRBJ2-7): EPEVTQTPSHQVTQMGQEVILRCVPISNHLYFYWYRQILGQKVEFLVSFYNNEISEKSEIFDDQFSVERPDGSNFTLKIRSTKLEDSAMYFCAKARTGSSYEQYFGPGTRLTVT.

This chain connects TRBV11-2 to TRBJ2-4; a possible D gene is TRBD2 (5 bases). The J call could be wrong; TRBJ2-7 is a better fit for the DNA end. This CDR3 comprises 17 residues. CDR1 is SGHAT and CDR2 is FQNNGV in the germline V gene. The CDR3 region is CASSQRVRGNLAYEQYF. DNA for the CDR3: TGTGCCAGCAGCCAACGGGTACGGGGAAACTTGGCCTACGAGCAGTACTTC.